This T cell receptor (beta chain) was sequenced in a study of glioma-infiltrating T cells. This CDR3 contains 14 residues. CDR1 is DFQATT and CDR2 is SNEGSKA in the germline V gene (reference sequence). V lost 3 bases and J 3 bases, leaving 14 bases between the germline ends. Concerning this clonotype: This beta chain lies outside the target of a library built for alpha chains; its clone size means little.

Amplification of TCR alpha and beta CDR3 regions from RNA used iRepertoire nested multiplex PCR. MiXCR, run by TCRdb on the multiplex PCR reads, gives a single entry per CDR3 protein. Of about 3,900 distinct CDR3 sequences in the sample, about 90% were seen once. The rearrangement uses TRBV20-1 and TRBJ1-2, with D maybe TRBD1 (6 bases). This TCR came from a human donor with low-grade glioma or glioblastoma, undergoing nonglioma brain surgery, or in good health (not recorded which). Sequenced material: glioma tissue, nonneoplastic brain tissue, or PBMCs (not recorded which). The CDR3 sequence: CSARDGEGDYGYTF. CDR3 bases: TGCAGTGCTAGGGACGGGGAGGGGGACTATGGCTACACCTTC.